The 21 T cell receptor beta chains given below trace back to one sample, sequenced in a study of blood T cell repertoires in COVID-19 (TCRdb year 2020). Libraries were built with the immunoSEQ multiplex PCR assay. TCRdb retrieved this table from immuneACCESS and kept in-frame rearrangements only. Not all clones are present; in checked studies, unresolved V genes account for under half, and no reason is known for the remainder. The table for this sample lists 40,000 or so clones; 65% to 85% of them were counted only once. The top ten hold more than 8% of the sample. Source material: peripheral blood. These receptors were taken from a man in his sixties in a cohort sampled during active COVID-19.

The rearrangement links TRBV7-2 to TRBJ2-6, with D uncertain. The CDR3 has 16 residues. V was shortened by 0 bases and J by 1 base, with 7 bases between the two germline ends. Germline CDR1 reads SGHTA; CDR2 reads FQGNSA. The CDR3 region is CASSLARVSGANVLTF. In DNA, the CDR3 is TGTGCCAGCAGCTTAGCCCGGGTTTCTGGGGCCAACGTCCTGACTTTC.

The chain recombines TRBV10-1 with TRBJ1-1; D is unclear. Germline CDR1 WNHNN, CDR2 SYGVQD (reference sequence). This CDR3 has 14 amino acids. The ends were cut back, 3 bases at V and 1 base at J, with 9 bases in the middle. The CDR3 here is CASSDGRRNTEAFF. CDR3 bases: TGCGCCAGCAGTGACGGCAGGCGGAACACTGAAGCTTTCTTT.

The chain is built from TRBV30 and TRBJ1-5, with 8 bases identical to TRBD1. CDR3 size: 15 residues. V trimming: 5 bases; J trimming: 3 bases; junction bases outside the gene matches: 9. Looked up from germline, CDR1 is GTSNPN and CDR2 is SVGIG (reference sequence). CDR3 sequence (DNA): TGTGCCTGGGGTCAGGGACAGGTATACAATCAGCCCCAGCATTTT. Translated, it gives CAWGQGQVYNQPQHF.

The chain couples TRBV2 to TRBJ2-7; tentatively, D is TRBD2 (6 bases). This CDR3 comprises 11 residues. The V and J ends lost 8 bases and 7 bases respectively, with 12 bases between them. Germline-derived CDR1 and CDR2 are SNHLY and FYNNEI. The CDR3 nucleotides read TGTGCCAGCGGGTGGGGGGTGGAGCAGTACTTC. Its protein is CASGWGVEQYF. The full variable domain, its missing parts supplied by reference TRBV2 and TRBJ2-7, is EPEVTQTPSHQVTQMGQEVILRCVPISNHLYFYWYRQILGQKVEFLVSFYNNEISEKSEIFDDQFSVERPDGSNFTLKIRSTKLEDSAMYFCASGWGVEQYFGPGTRLTVT.

The rearrangement uses TRBV28 and TRBJ2-1, with 10 bases that match TRBD2. V was clipped by 7 bases and J by 7 bases; unmatched bases: 7. The CDR3 totals 14 residues. CDR1 MDHEN and CDR2 SYDVKM come from the germline V gene. The DNA of the CDR3 is TGTGCCAGCATCCTGACTAGCGGGTTTAATGAGCAGTTCTTC. This gives the protein CASILTSGFNEQFF.

This clone was counted only a few times. The rearrangement joins TRBV3-1 (or the pseudogene TRBV3-2) to TRBJ2-6; weak D call: TRBD1 (5 bases). The V and J ends lost 3 bases and 0 bases respectively, with 18 bases between them. The germline CDR1 and CDR2 sequences are LGHDT and YNNKEL (reference sequence). CDR3 length: 19 residues. The CDR3 DNA sequence: TGTGCCAGCAGCCACCCGACAGCCTTCTACCGCTCTGGGGCCAACGTCCTGACTTTC. The encoded protein is CASSHPTAFYRSGANVLTF.

On this clone: The junction departs from germline at one end; a sequencing error may be responsible. V is TRBV27 and J is TRBJ1-1; D not certain. The CDR3 extends over 14 amino acids. Germline V lookup: CDR1 MNHEY, CDR2 SMNVEV (reference sequence). The DNA for the CDR3 is TGTGCCGGCAGTCGCACAGATTTGAACACTGAAGCTTTCTTT. Residues: CAGSRTDLNTEAFF.

Concerning this clone itself: Germline and junction disagree at one end, which may indicate a read error. The V call is TRBV30, the J call TRBJ2-7, with D perhaps matching TRBD1 (5 bases). CDR3 length: 10 amino acids. Germline loops: CDR1 GTSNPN, CDR2 SVGIG (reference sequence). As DNA, the CDR3 is TGTGCCTGGAGAGGGGTTAAATTGAACTTC. Translation: CAWRGVKLNF.

A note on this clone: The same CDR3 also results from other DNA sequences found in this sample. The rearrangement uses TRBV12-5 and TRBJ2-7; 11 nucleotides line up with TRBD2. Germline CDR1 is LGHNT and CDR2 is FRNRAP. The CDR3 extends over 15 amino acids. J gave up 3 bases and V 1 base, and 2 bases lay outside the gene matches. The CDR3 nucleotides are TGTGCTAGTGGTTTGGGGGGGACTAGCGGCTACGAGCAGTACTTC. Its translation: CASGLGGTSGYEQYF.

The rearrangement links TRBV28 to TRBJ1-3; no definite D call. Germline CDR1 reads MDHEN; CDR2 reads SYDVKM. V shed 7 bases and J shed 3 bases, with 16 bases lying between them. This CDR3 contains 15 residues. The DNA for the CDR3 is TGTGCCAGCACCCAGGAGGGTCTGGGTGGAAACACCATATATTTT. This encodes CASTQEGLGGNTIYF.

V is TRBV6-1 and J is TRBJ1-2; 9 nucleotides align to TRBD1. This CDR3 spans 15 amino acids. The V and J ends lost 1 base and 4 bases, in that order; junction bases with no gene match: 4. CDR1 and CDR2 from the germline V gene are MNHNS and SASEGT. The chain's CDR3 is CASSEGRTGVYGYTF. CDR3 sequence (DNA): TGTGCCAGCAGTGAAGGGCGGACAGGGGTCTATGGCTACACCTTC.

The chain employs TRBV7-9 and TRBJ2-7; D is perhaps TRBD1 (5 bases). CDR1 and CDR2 from the germline V gene are SEHNR and FQNEAQ (reference sequence). This CDR3 spans 13 amino acids. Trimming took 5 bases from V and 4 from J, leaving 12 bases between them. CDR3 amino acids: CASSQGTLYEQYF. CDR3 nucleotides: TGTGCCAGCAGCCAGGGTACCTTGTACGAGCAGTACTTC.

This sequence joins TRBV4-1 and TRBJ2-6; 9 bases agree with TRBD1. The CDR3 is made up of 18 amino acids. The V segment lost 2 bases and the J segment 1 base; nucleotides outside the gene matches: 6. Germline V gene lookup returns CDR1 MGHRA and CDR2 YSYEKL. In nucleotides, the CDR3 is TGCGCCAGCAGCCAATCGGGACAGGGATCATCTGGGGCCAACGTCCTGACTTTC. Its protein is CASSQSGQGSSGANVLTF.

About this clone: At one end the junction does not follow the germline gene, possibly because of a read error. The rearrangement links TRBV30 to TRBJ1-4; 7 nucleotides align to TRBD1. Germline V lookup: CDR1 GTSNPN, CDR2 SVGIG (reference sequence). The CDR3 length is 13 residues. CDR3 DNA: TGTGCCGGGAGCAGGGGGATTTTTGAAAAACTGTTTTTT. As protein: CAGSRGIFEKLFF.

The chain uses TRBV10-2 and TRBJ2-7; 13 positions match TRBD2. The CDR3 runs 15 residues. V lost 3 bases, J lost 5 bases, and 4 bases stayed unmatched. CDR1 and CDR2 from the germline V gene are WSHSY and SAAADI. The DNA for the CDR3 is TGCGCCAGCAGTGAACTAGCGGGAGGGCTCCACGAGCAGTACTTC. Its protein product is CASSELAGGLHEQYF.

This rearrangement joins TRBV7-9 to TRBJ1-6; 8 nucleotides match TRBD1. CDR3 length: 16 residues. Germline V gene sequence: CDR1 SEHNR, CDR2 FQNEAQ (reference sequence). V trimming: 6 bases; J trimming: 9 bases; junction bases outside the gene matches: 13. The CDR3 nucleotides are TGTGCCAGCAGTTATACAAGACAGGGGAGAGCTTCACCCCTCCACTTT. Translating it yields CASSYTRQGRASPLHF.

This rearrangement joins TRBV13 to TRBJ2-5; TRBD2 is a possible D gene (6 bases). The CDR3 has 14 amino acids. V gave up 1 base and J gave up 5 bases, with 11 bases separating them. Germline V CDR1 and CDR2: PRHDT, FYEKMQ (reference sequence). The CDR3 DNA sequence: TGTGCCAGCAGCTTAGACGGGAGCGGGGAGACCCAGTACTTC. Translating it yields CASSLDGSGETQYF. The variable domain in full, completed from reference TRBV13 and TRBJ2-5, reads AAGVIQSPRHLIKEKRETATLKCYPIPRHDTVYWYQQGPGQDPQFLISFYEKMQSDKGSIPDRFSAQQFSDYHSELNMSSLELGDSALYFCASSLDGSGETQYFGPGTRLLVL.

The chain is built from TRBV4-1 and TRBJ2-2, with D possibly matching TRBD2 (5 bases). The CDR3 is made up of 16 amino acids. The V gene's germline CDR1 is MGHRA and CDR2 YSYEKL. With 1 base removed from V and 1 base from J, the gap between germline ends came to 10 bases. The CDR3 sequence is CASSQAPGMNTGELFF. CDR3 bases: TGCGCCAGCAGCCAAGCTCCGGGAATGAACACCGGGGAGCTGTTTTTT.

V is TRBV11-2 and J is TRBJ2-2; D gene ambiguous. V was cut by 5 bases and J by 7 bases, with 14 bases left in between. CDR3 length: 14 residues. Germline V gene sequence: CDR1 SGHAT, CDR2 FQNNGV. This chain's CDR3 is CASSRRVKYGELFF. CDR3 coding DNA: TGTGCCAGCAGCCGCCGGGTTAAATACGGGGAGCTGTTTTTT. Supplemented by reference TRBV11-2 and TRBJ2-2, the full variable domain reads EAGVAQSPRYKIIEKRQSVAFWCNPISGHATLYWYQQILGQGPKLLIQFQNNGVVDDSQLPKDRFSAERLKGVDSTLKIQPAKLEDSAVYLCASSRRVKYGELFFGEGSRLTVL.

The rearrangement joins TRBV27 to TRBJ1-5; 10 bases fit TRBD1. This CDR3 region has 15 residues. In germline, CDR1 is MNHEY, CDR2 SMNVEV (reference sequence). Trimming cost V 6 bases and J 7 bases; bases outside gene matches: 9. The CDR3 bases are TGTGCCAGCAGCACGGGACAGGGGAGGACACAGCCCCAGCATTTT. It encodes CASSTGQGRTQPQHF.

The chain carries TRBV5-4 and TRBJ2-3, with TRBD1 identical over 9 bases. After removal of 4 bases from V and 7 bases from J, the junction contained 10 bases not matched to a gene. Germline CDR1 is SGHNT and CDR2 is YYREEE (reference sequence). The CDR3 sequence is 15 residues long. This chain's CDR3 is CASSHPGQGVNTQYF. The CDR3 DNA reads TGTGCCAGCAGCCACCCGGGACAGGGAGTAAATACGCAGTATTTT.